This TCR beta chain stems from a study of T cell responses to AZD1222 COVID-19 vaccine. Study-level background: The study pooled second doses at about 4 or about 12 weeks.

Broader study findings: It was only after the peak T cell response that any repertoires were sampled. Vaccine-related CD4 TCRs covered spike, predominating at 160-218 and 743-854. Close to half of spike-specific TCRs reportedly recognize unmutated variant regions.

This CDR3 is built from 16 residues. Losses at the gene ends were 4 bases for V and 4 bases for J; bases not matched to a gene: 3. Germline values: CDR1 LGHNA, CDR2 YSLEER. Remarks on this clone: Antigen unknown.

Sequenced by immunoSEQ multiplex PCR; TCRdb stores in-frame clones only, minus some. This sample has 95,000 to 110,000 clones, with over 80% found just once. This sample comprised peripheral blood, obtained on day 0 of AZD1222 vaccination. The V call is TRBV4-3, the J call TRBJ2-1; 14 nucleotides line up with TRBD2. This TCR was sampled from an adult in good health. CDR3 nucleotide sequence: TGCGCCAGCAGCCCCGGGACTAGCGGGGGATACAATGAGCAGTTCTTC. As protein: CASSPGTSGGYNEQFF.